This T cell receptor beta chain was identified in a study of blood T cells in healthy people across ages. Study-wide results and caveats: Diversity was higher, and naive CD4+ cells more numerous, in long-lived donors than in aged donors. Per-million-T-cell TCR beta diversity fell roughly linearly with age. Leaving the PBMCs unsorted stopped any conclusive comparison of naive versus antigen-experienced cells.

This clonotype was seen a single time. As yet, its antigen is unknown. With a J-beta primer mix and a sample-barcoded 5' primer, a second PCR ran roughly 6 to 12 cycles. One entry per CDR3 protein results from TCRdb running MiXCR on the 5' RACE reads. Of hundreds of thousands of distinct CDR3 sequences listed, approximately 65% are singletons. The TCR was taken from a young man in good health. The sequencing sample was made of blood.

CDR3 in DNA: TGTGCCAGCAGCCCTCATAAGGGGACAGTTTATTCCTACGAGCAGTACTTC. It specifies CASSPHKGTVYSYEQYF. The V and J genes are TRBV7-2 and TRBJ2-7, with 7 bases lining up with TRBD1. V trimming: 5 bases; J trimming: 1 base; junction bases outside the gene matches: 14. The CDR3 has 17 residues. Germline-derived CDR1 and CDR2 are SGHTA and FQGNSA.